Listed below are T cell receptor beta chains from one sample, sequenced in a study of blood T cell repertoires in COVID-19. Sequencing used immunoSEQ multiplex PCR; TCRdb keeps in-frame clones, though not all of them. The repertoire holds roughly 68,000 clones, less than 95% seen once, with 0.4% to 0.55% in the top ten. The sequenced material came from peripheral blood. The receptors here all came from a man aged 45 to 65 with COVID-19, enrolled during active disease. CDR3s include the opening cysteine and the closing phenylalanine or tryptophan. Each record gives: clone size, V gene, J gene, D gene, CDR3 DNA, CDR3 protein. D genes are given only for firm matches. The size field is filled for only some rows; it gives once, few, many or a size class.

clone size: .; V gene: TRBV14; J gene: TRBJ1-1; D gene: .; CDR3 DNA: TGTGCCAGCAGCCAAGACCCTGGGTCAGGGAGGGAAGCTTTCTTT; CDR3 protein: CASSQDPGSGREAFF
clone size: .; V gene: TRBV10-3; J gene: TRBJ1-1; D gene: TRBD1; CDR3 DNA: TGTGCCATCAGGCCGACAGGGACGGAAGCTTTCTTT; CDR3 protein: CAIRPTGTEAFF
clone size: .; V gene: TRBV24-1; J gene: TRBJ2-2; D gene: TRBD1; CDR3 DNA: TGTGCCACCAGTGAACTCGACAGGGACACCGGGGAGCTGTTTTTT; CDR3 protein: CATSELDRDTGELFF
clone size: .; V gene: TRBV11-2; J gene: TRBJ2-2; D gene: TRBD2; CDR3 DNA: TGTGCCAGCAGCTTAAGGGAGCGGGGCACCGGGGAGCTGTTTTTT; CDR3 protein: CASSLRERGTGELFF
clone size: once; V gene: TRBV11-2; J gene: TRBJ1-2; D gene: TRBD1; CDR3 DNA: TGTGCCAGCAGCTTTGACAGGGGCTTCTATGGCTACACCTTC; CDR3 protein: CASSFDRGFYGYTF
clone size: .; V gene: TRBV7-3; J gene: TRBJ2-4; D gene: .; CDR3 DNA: TGTGCCAGCAGCTCCGGGACTCCTCAGGGCATTCAGTACTTC; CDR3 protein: CASSSGTPQGIQYF
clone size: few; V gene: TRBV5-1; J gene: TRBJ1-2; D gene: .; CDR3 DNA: TGCGCCAGCAGCTCTGAGGCGGCGCAGGGGTATGGCTACACCTTC; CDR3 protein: CASSSEAAQGYGYTF
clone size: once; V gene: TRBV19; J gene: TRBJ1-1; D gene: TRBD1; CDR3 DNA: TGTGCCAGTAGTATAACAGGGGCTGACACTGAAGCTTTCTTT; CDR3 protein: CASSITGADTEAFF
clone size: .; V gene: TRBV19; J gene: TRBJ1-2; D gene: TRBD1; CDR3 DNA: TGTGCCAGTAGTTTCGGACAGGGGATTAACTATGGCTACACCTTC; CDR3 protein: CASSFGQGINYGYTF
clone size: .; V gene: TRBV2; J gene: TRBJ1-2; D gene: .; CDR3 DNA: TGTGCCAGCAGTGACCGACAGGCCATCTCGGATGGCTACACCTTC; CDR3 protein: CASSDRQAISDGYTF
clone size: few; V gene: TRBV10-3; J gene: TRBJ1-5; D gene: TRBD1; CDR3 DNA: TGTGCCATCGGGACAGATAGCAATCAGCCCCAGCATTTT; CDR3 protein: CAIGTDSNQPQHF
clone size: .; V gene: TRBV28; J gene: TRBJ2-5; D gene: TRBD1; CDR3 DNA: TGTGCCAGCAGGGCAACTCAGGGGGCGCGAGGGGAGACCCAGTACTTC; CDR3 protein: CASRATQGARGETQYF
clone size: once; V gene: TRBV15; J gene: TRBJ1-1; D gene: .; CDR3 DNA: TGTGCCACCAGCCCTACGCGGGACACTGAAGCTTTCTTT; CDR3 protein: CATSPTRDTEAFF
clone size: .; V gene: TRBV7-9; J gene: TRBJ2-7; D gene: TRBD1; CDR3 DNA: TGTGCCAGCAGCGGGGACAGGGCTAGCTCCTACGAGCAGTACTTC; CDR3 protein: CASSGDRASSYEQYF
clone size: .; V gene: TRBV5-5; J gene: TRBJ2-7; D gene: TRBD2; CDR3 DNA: TGTGCCAGCAGCTTGGCCCCGCGGGGGGCGCTTACGATCCAGCAGTACTTC; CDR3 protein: CASSLAPRGALTIQQYF
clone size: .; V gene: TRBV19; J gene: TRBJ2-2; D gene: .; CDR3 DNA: TGTGCCAGTAACCCGACAGGGAACACCGGGGAGCTGTTTTTT; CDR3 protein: CASNPTGNTGELFF
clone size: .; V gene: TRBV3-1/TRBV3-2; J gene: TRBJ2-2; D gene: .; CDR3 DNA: TGTGCCAGCAGCCAAAGGGAGTTCGACACCGGGGAGCTGTTTTTT; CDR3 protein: CASSQREFDTGELFF
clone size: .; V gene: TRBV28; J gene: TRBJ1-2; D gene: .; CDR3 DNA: TGTGCCAGCAGTTTTGCCAGCGGGCAGCGCTATGGCTACACCTTC; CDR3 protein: CASSFASGQRYGYTF
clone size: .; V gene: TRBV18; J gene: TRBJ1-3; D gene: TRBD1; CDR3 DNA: TGTGCCAGCTCACTGACAGGGTTATCTGGAAACACCATATATTTT; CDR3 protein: CASSLTGLSGNTIYF
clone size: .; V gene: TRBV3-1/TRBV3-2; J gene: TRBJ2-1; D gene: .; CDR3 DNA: TGTGCCAGCAGCCAGGGCTCTACTTACGATGAGCAGTTCTTC; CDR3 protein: CASSQGSTYDEQFF
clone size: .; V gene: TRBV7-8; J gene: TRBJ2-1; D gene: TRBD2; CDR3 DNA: TGTGCCAGCCTAGCGGGGGGCAGTGGTGAGCAGTTCTTC; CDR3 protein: CASLAGGSGEQFF
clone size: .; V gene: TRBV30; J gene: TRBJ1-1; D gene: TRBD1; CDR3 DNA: TGTGCCTGGCTGCAACGGGACAGGGGCTCTGAAGCTTTCTTT; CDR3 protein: CAWLQRDRGSEAFF
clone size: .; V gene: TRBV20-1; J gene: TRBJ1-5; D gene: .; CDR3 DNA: TGCAGTGCTGCGGGAAATCAGCCCCAGCATTTT; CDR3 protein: CSAAGNQPQHF
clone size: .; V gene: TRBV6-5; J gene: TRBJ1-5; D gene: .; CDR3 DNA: TGTGCCAGCAGTCGCGGGTTACCGTATCAGCCCCAGCATTTT; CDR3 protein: CASSRGLPYQPQHF
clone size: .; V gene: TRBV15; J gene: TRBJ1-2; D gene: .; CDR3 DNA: TGTGCCACCAGCAGAGATCGCCCGGAGGGTAGCTATGGCTACACCTTC; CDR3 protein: CATSRDRPEGSYGYTF
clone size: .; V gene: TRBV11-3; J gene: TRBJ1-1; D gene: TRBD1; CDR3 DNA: TGTGCCAGCAGCCCGGGACAGCGAGACGAAGCTTTCTTT; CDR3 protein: CASSPGQRDEAFF
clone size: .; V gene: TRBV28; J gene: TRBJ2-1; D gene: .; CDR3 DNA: TGTGCCAGCAGAAAGGCAGGGACTCTGGGCTACAATGAGCAGTTCTTC; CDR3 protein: CASRKAGTLGYNEQFF
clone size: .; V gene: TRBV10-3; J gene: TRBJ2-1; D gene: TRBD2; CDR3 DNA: TGTGCCATCAGTGGGGGGAGACTAGCGGGAGGAACCTCCTACAATGAGCAGTTCTTC; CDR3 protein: CAISGGRLAGGTSYNEQFF
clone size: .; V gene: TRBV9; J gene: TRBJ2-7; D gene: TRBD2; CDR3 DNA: TGTGCCAGCAGCCCCGGGACTAGTAGCGAGCAGTACTTC; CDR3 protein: CASSPGTSSEQYF
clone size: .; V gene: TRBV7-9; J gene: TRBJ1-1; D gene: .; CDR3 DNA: TGTGCCAGCAGCCGAGGGGGCACTGAAGCTTTCTTT; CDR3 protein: CASSRGGTEAFF
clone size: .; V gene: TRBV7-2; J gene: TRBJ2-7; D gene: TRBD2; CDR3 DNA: TGTGCCAGCAGCTTTCCGGGACTAGCCTACGAGCAGTACTTC; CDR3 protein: CASSFPGLAYEQYF
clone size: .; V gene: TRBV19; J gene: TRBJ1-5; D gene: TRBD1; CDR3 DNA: TGTGCCAGTAGTAGACAGACAGGGCTTGATCAGCCCCAGCATTTT; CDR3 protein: CASSRQTGLDQPQHF
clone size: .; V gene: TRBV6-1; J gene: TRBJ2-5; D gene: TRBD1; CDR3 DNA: TGTGCCAGCAGTGAAGGGGGACAGGTCTTACAAGAGACCCAGTACTTC; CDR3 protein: CASSEGGQVLQETQYF
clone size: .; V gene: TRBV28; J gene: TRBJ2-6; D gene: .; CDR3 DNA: TGTGCCAGCAGTTTAGCGGGTTCTGGGGCCAACGTCCTGACTTTC; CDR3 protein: CASSLAGSGANVLTF
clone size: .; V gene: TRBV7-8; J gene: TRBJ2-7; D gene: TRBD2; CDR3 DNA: TGTGCCAGCAGCTTCTCATCGGGACTAGCGGGAGGCGAGCAGTACTTC; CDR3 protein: CASSFSSGLAGGEQYF
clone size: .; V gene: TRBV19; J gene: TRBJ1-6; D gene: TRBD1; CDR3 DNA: TGTGCCAGTGGGAGCGGGACAGGGAATTCACCCCTCCACTTT; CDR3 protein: CASGSGTGNSPLHF
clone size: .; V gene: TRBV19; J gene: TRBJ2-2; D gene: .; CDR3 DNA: TGTGCCAGTAGTACCCAGAAGAACACCGGGGAGCTGTTTTTT; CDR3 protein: CASSTQKNTGELFF
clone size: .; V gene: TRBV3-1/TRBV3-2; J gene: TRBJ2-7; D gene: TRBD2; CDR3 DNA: TGTGCCAGCAGCCCCAAACCCGCGGGAGGAACCTACGAGCAGTACTTC; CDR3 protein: CASSPKPAGGTYEQYF
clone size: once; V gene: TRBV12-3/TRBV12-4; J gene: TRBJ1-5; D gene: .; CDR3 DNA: TGTGCCAGCAGTTTGTACAATCAGCCCCAGCATTTT; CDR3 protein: CASSLYNQPQHF
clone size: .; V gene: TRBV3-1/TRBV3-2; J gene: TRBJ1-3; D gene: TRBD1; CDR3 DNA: TGTGCCAGCAGCCAAAGGGCGGGACAGGGCCAGGCATTT; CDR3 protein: CASSQRAGQGQAF
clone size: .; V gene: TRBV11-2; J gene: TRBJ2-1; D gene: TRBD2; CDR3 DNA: TGTGCCAGCAGCTTACGACTAGCGGGAGGGTCCTACAATGAGCAGTTCTTC; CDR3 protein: CASSLRLAGGSYNEQFF
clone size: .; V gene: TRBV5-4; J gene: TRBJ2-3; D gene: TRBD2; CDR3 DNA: TGTGCCAGCAGGCGGGAGCCCGACGGCGTTAGCACAGATACGCAGTATTTT; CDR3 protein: CASRREPDGVSTDTQYF
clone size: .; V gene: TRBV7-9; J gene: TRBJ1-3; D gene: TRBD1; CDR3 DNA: TGTGCCAGCAGCTTAGAGGGTACAGGGGCAAACACCATATATTTT; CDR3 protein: CASSLEGTGANTIYF
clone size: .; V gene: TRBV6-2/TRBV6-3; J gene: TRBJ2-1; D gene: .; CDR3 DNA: TGTGCCAGCAGTTACCCCCTAGCGTATAACAATGAGCAGTTCTTC; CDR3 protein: CASSYPLAYNNEQFF
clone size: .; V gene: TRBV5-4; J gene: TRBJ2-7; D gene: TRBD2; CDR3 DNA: TGTGCCAGCAGTCTTGACTTTTCGGGAGGGCCCTCCTACGAGCAGTACTTC; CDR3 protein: CASSLDFSGGPSYEQYF
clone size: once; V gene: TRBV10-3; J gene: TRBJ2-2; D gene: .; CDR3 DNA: TGTGCCACTCACGCGGGTTCCTGGGAGCTGTTTTTT; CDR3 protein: CATHAGSWELFF
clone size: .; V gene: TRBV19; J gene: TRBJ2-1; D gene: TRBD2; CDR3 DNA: TGTGCCAGTAGTACCCCGGGACTAGCGGCTAATGAGCAGTTCTTC; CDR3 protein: CASSTPGLAANEQFF
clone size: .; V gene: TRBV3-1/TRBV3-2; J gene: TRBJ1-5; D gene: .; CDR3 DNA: TGTGCCAGCAGCCATAAGATAGGGGCCCTCTGCGGAAATCAGCCCCAGCATTTT; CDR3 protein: CASSHKIGALCGNQPQHF
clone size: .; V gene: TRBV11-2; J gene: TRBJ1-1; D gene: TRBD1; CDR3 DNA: TGTGCCAGCAGCTTAGGACAGGGGGTGGCCACTGAAGCTTTCTTT; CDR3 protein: CASSLGQGVATEAFF
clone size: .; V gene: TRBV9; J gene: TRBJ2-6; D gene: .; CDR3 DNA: TGTGCCAGCAGCGTAGTTCCTTCGGGTCTCTCTGGGGCCAACGTCCTGACTTTC; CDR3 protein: CASSVVPSGLSGANVLTF
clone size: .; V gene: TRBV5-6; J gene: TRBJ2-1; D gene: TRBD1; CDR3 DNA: TGTGCCAGCAGCCTGGACAGGTCTCTGTACAATGAGCAGTTCTTC; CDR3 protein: CASSLDRSLYNEQFF